This T cell receptor (beta chain) was documented in a study of post-analysis software for immune sequencing data. Regarding this clonotype: Its antigen is still unknown.

The CDR3 sequence is 14 residues long. In germline, CDR1 is SGHVS, CDR2 FNYEAQ. The V gene lost 1 base and the J gene lost 11 bases, with 17 bases spanning the gap. Overall study findings and caveats: Strong same-batch co-clustering of samples appeared with F measure clustering. Roughly five TRBV segments appeared more often in patients than in controls, and TRBV5-6, TRBV5-1 and TRBV20-1 were among these.

The TCR beta cDNA libraries contained unique molecular identifiers. TCRdb re-called the PCR reads through MiXCR, storing one row per CDR3 protein. Of more than 500,000 distinct CDR3 sequences in the sample, 34% are singletons; the top ten hold approximately 6%. This TCR was recovered from a girl aged 2 to 17 with multiple sclerosis. This rearrangement joins TRBV7-6 to TRBJ2-5; D may match TRBD1 or TRBD2 (5 bases each). The sample taken for sequencing was blood. The CDR3 DNA follows: TGTGCCAGCAGCTTAGTGGGACCAGAATACGGGCAGTACTTC. Protein sequence: CASSLVGPEYGQYF.